The 2 T cell receptor beta chains given below trace back to one sample, sequenced in a study of shared clonotypes between healthy human individuals (dated by TCRdb to 2018 to 2020). Library preparation was by the immunoSEQ multiplex PCR assay. The source is immuneACCESS, and TCRdb retained only in-frame sequences with V and J called. Part of the clones is not carried over; for the studies checked, unresolved V genes explain less than half of this, and the remainder is unexplained. The sample table lists hundreds of thousands of clones, roughly 96% of them with a count of one. The ten largest clonotypes hold about 0.11% of the sample. For the CD8 naive samples, CD45RO-negative cells were positively selected for CCR7, yielding a CD45RA+CCR7+ population from which TemRA cells were excluded. The sequencing sample was made of naive CD8+ T cells sorted from blood. The cell subset or site tag for this specimen amounts to: CD45RA+CCR7+. These receptors originate from a woman aged 30 to 39 in good health.

The chain employs TRBV7-9 and TRBJ1-4; maybe TRBD1 (6 bases). The CDR3 covers 15 residues. CDR1 SEHNR and CDR2 FQNEAQ come from the germline V gene (reference sequence). Between the trimmed V and J ends, which lost 5 bases and 3 bases, there was a span of 13 bases. The CDR3, as DNA: TGTGCCAGCAGCGGCAGGGGTCAGGCTAATGAAAAACTGTTTTTT. Its protein product is CASSGRGQANEKLFF.

The gene calls are TRBV19 and TRBJ2-7, with unresolved D. The CDR3 is 13 amino acids. Trimming cost V 3 bases and J 0 bases, with 6 bases left between them. Germline-derived CDR1 and CDR2 are LNHDA and SQIVND (reference sequence). This chain's CDR3 is CASSMGISYEQYF. DNA of the CDR3: TGTGCCAGTAGTATGGGGATCTCCTACGAGCAGTACTTC. The variable domain in full, with the rest retrieved from reference TRBV19 and TRBJ2-7, is DGGITQSPKYLFRKEGQNVTLSCEQNLNHDAMYWYRQDPGQGLRLIYYSQIVNDFQKGDIAEGYSVSREKKESFPLTVTSAQKNPTAFYLCASSMGISYEQYFGPGTRLTVT.